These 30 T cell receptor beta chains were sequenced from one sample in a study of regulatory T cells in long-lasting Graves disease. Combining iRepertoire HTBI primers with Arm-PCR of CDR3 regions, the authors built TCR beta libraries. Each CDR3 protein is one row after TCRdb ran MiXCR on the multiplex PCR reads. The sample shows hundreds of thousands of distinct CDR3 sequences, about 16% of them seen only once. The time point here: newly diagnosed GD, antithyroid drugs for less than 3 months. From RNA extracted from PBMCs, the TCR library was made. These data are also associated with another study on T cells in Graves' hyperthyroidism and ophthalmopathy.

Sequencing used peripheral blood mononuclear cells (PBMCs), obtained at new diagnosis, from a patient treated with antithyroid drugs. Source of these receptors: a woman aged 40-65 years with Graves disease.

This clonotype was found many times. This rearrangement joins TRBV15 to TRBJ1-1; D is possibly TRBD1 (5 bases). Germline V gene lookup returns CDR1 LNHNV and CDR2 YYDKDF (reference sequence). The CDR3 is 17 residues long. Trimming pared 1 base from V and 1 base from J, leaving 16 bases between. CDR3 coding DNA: TGTGCCACCAGCAGAGGGGGCGAAGGGAGACGGAACACTGAAGCTTTCTTT. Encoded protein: CATSRGGEGRRNTEAFF. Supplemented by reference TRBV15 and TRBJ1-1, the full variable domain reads DAMVIQNPRYQVTQFGKPVTLSCSQTLNHNVMYWYQQKSSQAPKLLFHYYDKDFNNEADTPDNFQSRRPNTSFCFLDIRSPGLGDTAMYLCATSRGGEGRRNTEAFFGQGTRLTVV.

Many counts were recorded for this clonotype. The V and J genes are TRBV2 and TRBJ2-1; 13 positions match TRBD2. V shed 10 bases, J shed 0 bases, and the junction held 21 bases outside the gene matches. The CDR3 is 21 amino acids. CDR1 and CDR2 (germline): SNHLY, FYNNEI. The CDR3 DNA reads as TGTGCCACTGCTCAAGGGTTCAGGCGACTAGCGGGGGGCCACTCCTACAATGAGCAGTTCTTC. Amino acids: CATAQGFRRLAGGHSYNEQFF. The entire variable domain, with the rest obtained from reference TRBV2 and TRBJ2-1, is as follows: EPEVTQTPSHQVTQMGQEVILRCVPISNHLYFYWYRQILGQKVEFLVSFYNNEISEKSEIFDDQFSVERPDGSNFTLKIRSTKLEDSAMYFCATAQGFRRLAGGHSYNEQFFGPGTRLTVL.

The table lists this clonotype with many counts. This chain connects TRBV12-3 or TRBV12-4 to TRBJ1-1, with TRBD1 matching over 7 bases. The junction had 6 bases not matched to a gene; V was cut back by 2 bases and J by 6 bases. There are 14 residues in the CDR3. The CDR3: CASSLRQGDAEAFF. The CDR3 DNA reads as TGTGCCAGCAGTTTACGACAGGGTGACGCTGAAGCTTTCTTT.

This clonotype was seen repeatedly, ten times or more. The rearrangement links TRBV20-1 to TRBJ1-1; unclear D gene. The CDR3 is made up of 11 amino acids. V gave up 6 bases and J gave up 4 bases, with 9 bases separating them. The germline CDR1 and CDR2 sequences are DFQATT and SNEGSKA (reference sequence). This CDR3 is CSARLGTEAFF. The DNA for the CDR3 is TGCAGTGCGCGATTGGGCACTGAAGCTTTCTTT.

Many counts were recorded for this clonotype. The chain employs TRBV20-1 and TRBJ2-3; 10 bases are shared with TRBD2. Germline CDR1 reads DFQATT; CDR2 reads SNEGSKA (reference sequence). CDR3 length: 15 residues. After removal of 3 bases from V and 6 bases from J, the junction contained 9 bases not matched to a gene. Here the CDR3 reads CSASSPLAGVDTQYF. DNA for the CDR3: TGCAGTGCTAGTTCCCCCCTAGCGGGGGTTGATACGCAGTATTTT.

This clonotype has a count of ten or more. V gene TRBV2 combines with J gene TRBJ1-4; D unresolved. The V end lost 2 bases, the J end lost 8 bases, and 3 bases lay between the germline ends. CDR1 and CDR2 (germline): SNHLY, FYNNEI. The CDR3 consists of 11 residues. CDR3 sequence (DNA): TGTGCCAGCAGTGAATGGGAAAAACTGTTTTTT. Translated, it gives CASSEWEKLFF.

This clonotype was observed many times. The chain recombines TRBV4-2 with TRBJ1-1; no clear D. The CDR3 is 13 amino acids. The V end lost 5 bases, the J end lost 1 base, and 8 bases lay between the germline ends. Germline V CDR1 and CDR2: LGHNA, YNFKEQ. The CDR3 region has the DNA TGTGCCAGCAGCTACCAGCAGAACACTGAAGCTTTCTTT. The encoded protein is CASSYQQNTEAFF.

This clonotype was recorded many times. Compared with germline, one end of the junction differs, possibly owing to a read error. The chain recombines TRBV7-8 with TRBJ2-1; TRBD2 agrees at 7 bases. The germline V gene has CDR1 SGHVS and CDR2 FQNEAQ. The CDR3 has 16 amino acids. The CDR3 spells CASTLAGPSSYNEQFF. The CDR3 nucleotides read TGTGCCAGCACCTTAGCGGGTCCCTCTTCCTACAATGAGCAGTTCTTC.

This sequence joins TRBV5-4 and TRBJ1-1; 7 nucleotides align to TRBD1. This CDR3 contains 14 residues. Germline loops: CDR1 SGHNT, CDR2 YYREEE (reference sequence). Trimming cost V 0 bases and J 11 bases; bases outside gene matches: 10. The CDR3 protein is CASSLVQGDVGAFF. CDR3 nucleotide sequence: TGTGCCAGCAGCTTGGTCCAGGGGGATGTGGGGGCTTTCTTT.

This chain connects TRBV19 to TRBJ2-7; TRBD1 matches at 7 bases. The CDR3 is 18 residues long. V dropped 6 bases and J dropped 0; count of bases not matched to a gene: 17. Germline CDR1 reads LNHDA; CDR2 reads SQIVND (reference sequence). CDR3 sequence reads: CASSLRSSGQRSSYEQYF. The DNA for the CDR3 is TGTGCCAGTAGCCTGCGATCCTCGGGACAGAGGTCCTCCTACGAGCAGTACTTC.

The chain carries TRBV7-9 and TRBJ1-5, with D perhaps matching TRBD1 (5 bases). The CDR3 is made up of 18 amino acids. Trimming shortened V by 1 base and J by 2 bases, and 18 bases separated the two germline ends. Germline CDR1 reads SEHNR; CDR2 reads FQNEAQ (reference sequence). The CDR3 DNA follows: TGTGCCAGCAGCTTAGAGTACCTCGGGGGGAGCGGCAATCAGCCCCAGCATTTT. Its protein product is CASSLEYLGGSGNQPQHF.

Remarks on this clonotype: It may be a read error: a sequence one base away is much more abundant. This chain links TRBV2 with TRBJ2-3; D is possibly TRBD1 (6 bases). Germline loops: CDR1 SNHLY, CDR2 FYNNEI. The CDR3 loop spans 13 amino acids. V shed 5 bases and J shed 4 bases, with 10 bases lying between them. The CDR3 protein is CASSLTGPDTQYF. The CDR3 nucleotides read TGTGCCAGCAGTTTAACAGGGCCAGATACGCAGTATTTT.

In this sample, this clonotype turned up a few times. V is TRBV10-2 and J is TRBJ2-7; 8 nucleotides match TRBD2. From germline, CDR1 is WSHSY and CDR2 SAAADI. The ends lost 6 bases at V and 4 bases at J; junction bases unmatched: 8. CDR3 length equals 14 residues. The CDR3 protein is CASRSSGTRYEQYF. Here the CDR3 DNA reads TGCGCCAGCAGATCATCCGGGACTAGATACGAGCAGTACTTC.

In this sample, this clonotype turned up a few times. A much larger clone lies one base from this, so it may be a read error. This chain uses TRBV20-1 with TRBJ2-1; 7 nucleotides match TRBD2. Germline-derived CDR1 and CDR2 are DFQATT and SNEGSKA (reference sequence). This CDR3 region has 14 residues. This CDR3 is CSAINPRGDATQHF. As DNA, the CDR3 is TGCAGTGCTATAAACCCCCGGGGGGACGCGACCCAGCACTTC.

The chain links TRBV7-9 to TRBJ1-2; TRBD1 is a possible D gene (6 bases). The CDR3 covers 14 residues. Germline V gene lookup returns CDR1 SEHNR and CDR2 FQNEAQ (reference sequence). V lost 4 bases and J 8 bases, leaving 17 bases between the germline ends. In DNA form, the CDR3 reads TGTGCCAGCAGCTCCGGGGGCAGCCTCGGGGGCTACACCTTC. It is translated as CASSSGGSLGGYTF.

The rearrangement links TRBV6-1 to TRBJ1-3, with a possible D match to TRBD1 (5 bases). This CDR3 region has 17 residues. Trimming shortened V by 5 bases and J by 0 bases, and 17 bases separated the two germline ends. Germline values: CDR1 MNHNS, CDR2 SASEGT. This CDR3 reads CASSKSWTPGSGNTIYF. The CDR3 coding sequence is TGTGCCAGCAGTAAATCTTGGACACCCGGCTCTGGAAACACCATATATTTT.

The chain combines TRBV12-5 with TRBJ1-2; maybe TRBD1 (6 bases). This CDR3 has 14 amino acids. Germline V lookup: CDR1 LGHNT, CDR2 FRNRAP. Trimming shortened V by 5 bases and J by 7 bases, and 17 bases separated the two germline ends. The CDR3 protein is CASGPPEGRGGYTF. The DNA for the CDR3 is TGTGCTAGTGGTCCCCCGGAGGGCAGGGGTGGCTACACCTTC.

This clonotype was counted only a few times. The CDR3 DNA is TGCGCCAGCAGTGAGTCGGTCAGGGGGAATCAGCCCCAGCATTTT. Translation gives CASSESVRGNQPQHF. V usage is TRBV10-2 and J usage is TRBJ1-5, with TRBD1 identical over 7 bases. V shed 0 bases and J 4 bases; nucleotides not matched to a gene: 3. Germline V lookup: CDR1 WSHSY, CDR2 SAAADI. The CDR3 extends over 15 amino acids.

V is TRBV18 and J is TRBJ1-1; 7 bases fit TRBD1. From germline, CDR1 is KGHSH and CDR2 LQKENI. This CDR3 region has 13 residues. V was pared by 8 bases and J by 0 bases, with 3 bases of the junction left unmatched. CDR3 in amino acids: CASTGDMNTEAFF. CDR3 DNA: TGTGCCAGCACAGGGGACATGAACACTGAAGCTTTCTTT.

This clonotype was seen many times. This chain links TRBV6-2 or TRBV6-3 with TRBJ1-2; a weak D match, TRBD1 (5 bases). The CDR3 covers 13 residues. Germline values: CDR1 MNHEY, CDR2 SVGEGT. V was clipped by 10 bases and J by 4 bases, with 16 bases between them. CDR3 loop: CATGTPLAYGYTF. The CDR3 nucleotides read TGTGCCACCGGGACTCCCCTGGCCTATGGCTACACCTTC.

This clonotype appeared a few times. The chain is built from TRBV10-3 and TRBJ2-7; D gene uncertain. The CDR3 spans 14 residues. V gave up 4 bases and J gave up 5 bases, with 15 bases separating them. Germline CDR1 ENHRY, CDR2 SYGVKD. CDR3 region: CAISGSKGTDEQYF. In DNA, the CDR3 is TGTGCCATCAGTGGAAGCAAGGGAACAGACGAGCAGTACTTC.

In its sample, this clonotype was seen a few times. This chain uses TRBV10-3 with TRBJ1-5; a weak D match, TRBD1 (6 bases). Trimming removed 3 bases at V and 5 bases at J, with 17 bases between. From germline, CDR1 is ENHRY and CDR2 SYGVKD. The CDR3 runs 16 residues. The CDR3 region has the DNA TGTGCCATCAGTGAATCGGGGGGGCTTGGGGATCAGCCCCAGCATTTT. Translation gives CAISESGGLGDQPQHF.

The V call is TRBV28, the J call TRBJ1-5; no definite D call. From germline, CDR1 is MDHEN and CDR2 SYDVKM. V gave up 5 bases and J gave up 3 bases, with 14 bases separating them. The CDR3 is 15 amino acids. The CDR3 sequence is CASSPPEGNNQPQHF. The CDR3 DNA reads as TGTGCCAGCAGTCCCCCTGAGGGAAACAATCAGCCCCAGCATTTT. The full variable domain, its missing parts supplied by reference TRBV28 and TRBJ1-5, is DVKVTQSSRYLVKRTGEKVFLECVQDMDHENMFWYRQDPGLGLRLIYFSYDVKMKEKGDIPEGYSVSREKKERFSLILESASTNQTSMYLCASSPPEGNNQPQHFGDGTRLSIL.

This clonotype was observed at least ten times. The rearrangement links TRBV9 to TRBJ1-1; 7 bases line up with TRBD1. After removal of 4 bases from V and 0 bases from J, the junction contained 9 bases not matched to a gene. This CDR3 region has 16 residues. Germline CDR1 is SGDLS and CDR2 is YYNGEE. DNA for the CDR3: TGTGCCAGCAGCATGGGACAGTCACTAATGAACACTGAAGCTTTCTTT. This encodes CASSMGQSLMNTEAFF.

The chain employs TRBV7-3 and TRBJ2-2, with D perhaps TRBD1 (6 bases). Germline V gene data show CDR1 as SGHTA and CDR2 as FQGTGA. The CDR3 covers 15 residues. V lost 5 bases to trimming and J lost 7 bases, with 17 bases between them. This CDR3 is CASSPSYRDNGELFF. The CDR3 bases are TGTGCCAGCAGCCCTAGTTACAGGGACAACGGGGAGCTGTTTTTT. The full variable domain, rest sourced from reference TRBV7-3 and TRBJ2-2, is GAGVSQTPSNKVTEKGKYVELRCDPISGHTALYWYRQSLGQGPEFLIYFQGTGAADDSGLPNDRFFAVRPEGSVSTLKIQRTERGDSAVYLCASSPSYRDNGELFFGEGSRLTVL.

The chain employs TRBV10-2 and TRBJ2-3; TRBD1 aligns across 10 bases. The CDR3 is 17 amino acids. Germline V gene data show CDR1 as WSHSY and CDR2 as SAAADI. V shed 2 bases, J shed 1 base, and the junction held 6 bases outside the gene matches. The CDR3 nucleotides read TGCGCCAGCAGTGAGGGGACAGGGGTTAAAGGCACAGATACGCAGTATTTT. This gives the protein CASSEGTGVKGTDTQYF.

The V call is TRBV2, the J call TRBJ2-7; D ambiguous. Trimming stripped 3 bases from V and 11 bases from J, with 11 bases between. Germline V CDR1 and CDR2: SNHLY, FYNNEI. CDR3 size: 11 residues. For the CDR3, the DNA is TGTGCCAGCAGTGATCAAGGCAAGGAGTACGTC. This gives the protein CASSDQGKEYV.

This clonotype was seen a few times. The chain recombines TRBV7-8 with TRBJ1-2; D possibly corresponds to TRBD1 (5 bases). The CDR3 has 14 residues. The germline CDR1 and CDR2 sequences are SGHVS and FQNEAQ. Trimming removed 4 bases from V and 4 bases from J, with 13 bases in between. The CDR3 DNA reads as TGTGCCAGCAGCTCCCGCCGGGGGGGCTATGGCTACACCTTC. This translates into CASSSRRGGYGYTF.

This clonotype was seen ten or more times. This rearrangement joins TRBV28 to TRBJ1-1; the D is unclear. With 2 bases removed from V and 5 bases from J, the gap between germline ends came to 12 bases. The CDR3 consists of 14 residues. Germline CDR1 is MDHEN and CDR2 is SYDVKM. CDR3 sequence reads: CASSLTLRWTEAFF. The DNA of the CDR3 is TGTGCCAGCAGTTTAACTCTCAGGTGGACTGAAGCTTTCTTT.

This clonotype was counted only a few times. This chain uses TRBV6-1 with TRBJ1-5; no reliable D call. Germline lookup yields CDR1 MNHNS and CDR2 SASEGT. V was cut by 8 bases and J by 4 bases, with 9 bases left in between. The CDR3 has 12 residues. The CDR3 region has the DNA TGTGCCAGCGGAGAGGTGAATCAGCCCCAGCATTTT. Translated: CASGEVNQPQHF.